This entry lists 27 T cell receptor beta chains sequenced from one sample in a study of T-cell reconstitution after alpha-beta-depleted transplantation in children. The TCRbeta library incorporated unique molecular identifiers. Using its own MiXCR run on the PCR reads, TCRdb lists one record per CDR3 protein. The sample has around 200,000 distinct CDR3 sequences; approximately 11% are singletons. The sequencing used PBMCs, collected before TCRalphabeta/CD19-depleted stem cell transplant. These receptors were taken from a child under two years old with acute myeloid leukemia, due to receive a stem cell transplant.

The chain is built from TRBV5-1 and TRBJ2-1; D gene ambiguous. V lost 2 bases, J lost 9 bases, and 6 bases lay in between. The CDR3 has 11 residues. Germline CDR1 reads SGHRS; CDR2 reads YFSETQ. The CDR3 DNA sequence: TGCGCCAGCAGCTTTTTGGTTGAGCAGTTCTTC. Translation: CASSFLVEQFF.

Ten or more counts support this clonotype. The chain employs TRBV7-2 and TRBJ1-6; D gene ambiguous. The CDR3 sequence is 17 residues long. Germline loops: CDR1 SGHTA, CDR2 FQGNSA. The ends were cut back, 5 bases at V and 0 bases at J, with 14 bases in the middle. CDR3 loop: CASSKRPAGSYNSPLHF. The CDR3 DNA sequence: TGTGCCAGCAGCAAACGCCCCGCAGGCTCCTATAATTCACCCCTCCACTTT.

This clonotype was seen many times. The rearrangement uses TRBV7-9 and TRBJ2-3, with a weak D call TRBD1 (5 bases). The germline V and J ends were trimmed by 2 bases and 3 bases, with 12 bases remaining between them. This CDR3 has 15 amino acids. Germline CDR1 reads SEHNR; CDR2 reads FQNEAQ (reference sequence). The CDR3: CASSLSAGWTDTQYF. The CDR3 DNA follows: TGTGCCAGCAGCTTAAGTGCAGGGTGGACAGATACGCAGTATTTT.

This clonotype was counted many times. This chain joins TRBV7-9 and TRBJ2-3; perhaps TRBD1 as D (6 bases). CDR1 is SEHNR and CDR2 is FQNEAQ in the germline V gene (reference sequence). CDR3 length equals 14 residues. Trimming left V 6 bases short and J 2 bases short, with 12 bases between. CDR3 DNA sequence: TGTGCCAGCAGACTAAGACAGGACACAGATACGCAGTATTTT. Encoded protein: CASRLRQDTDTQYF.

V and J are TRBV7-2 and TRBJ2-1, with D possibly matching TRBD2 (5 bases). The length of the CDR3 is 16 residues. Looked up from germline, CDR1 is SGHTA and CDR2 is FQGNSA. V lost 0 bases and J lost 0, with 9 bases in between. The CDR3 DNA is TGTGCCAGCAGCTTAGCCGACTATAGCTCCTACAATGAGCAGTTCTTC. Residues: CASSLADYSSYNEQFF.

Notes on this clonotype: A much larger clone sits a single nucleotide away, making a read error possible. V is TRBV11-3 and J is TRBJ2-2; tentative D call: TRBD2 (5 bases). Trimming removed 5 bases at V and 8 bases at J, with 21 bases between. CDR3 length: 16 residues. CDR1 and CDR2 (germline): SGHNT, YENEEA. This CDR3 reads CASSPPMEAMVGELFF. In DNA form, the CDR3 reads TGTGCCAGCAGCCCCCCCATGGAGGCAATGGTGGGGGAGCTGTTTTTT. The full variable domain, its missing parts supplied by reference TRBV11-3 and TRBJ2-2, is EAGVVQSPRYKIIEKKQPVAFWCNPISGHNTLYWYLQNLGQGPELLIRYENEEAVDDSQLPKDRFSAERLKGVDSTLKIQPAELGDSAVYLCASSPPMEAMVGELFFGEGSRLTVL.

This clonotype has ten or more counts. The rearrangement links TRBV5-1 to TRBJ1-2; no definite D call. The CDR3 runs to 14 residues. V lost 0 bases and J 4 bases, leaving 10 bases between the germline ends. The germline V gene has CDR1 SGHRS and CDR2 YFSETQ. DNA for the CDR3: TGCGCCAGCAGCTTGGATGAAGGCGGCTATGGCTACACCTTC. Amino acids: CASSLDEGGYGYTF.

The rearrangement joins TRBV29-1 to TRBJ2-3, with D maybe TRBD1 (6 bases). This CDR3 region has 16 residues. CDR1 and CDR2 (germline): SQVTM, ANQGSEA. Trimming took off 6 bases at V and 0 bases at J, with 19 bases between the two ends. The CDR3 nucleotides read TGCAGCGTCGTACCCCAGCAGGGGCCAAGCACAGATACGCAGTATTTT. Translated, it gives CSVVPQQGPSTDTQYF.

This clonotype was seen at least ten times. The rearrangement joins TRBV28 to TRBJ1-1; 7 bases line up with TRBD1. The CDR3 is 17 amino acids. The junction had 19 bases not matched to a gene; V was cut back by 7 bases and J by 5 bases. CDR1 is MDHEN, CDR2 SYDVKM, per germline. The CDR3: CASIEWTGSGGPTEAFF. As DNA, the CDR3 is TGTGCCAGCATTGAATGGACAGGCAGCGGCGGACCTACTGAAGCTTTCTTT.

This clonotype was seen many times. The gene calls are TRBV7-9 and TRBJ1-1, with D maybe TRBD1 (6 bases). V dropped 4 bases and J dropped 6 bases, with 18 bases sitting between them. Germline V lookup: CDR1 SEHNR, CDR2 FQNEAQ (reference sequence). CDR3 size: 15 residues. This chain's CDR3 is CASSSPSVTGPEAFF. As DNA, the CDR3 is TGTGCCAGCAGCTCTCCATCCGTTACAGGGCCTGAAGCTTTCTTT.

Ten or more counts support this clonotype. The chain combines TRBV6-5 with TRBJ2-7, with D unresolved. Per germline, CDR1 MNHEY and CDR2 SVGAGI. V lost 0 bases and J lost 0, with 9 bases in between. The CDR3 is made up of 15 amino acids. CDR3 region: CASSYSARFSYEQYF. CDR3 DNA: TGTGCCAGCAGTTACTCCGCTCGGTTCTCCTACGAGCAGTACTTC.

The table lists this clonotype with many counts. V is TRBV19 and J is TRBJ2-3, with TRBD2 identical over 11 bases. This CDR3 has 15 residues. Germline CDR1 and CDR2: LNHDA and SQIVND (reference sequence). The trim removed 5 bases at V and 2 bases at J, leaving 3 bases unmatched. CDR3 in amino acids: CASSPTSGVTDTQYF. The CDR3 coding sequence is TGTGCCAGTAGTCCGACTAGCGGGGTCACAGATACGCAGTATTTT.

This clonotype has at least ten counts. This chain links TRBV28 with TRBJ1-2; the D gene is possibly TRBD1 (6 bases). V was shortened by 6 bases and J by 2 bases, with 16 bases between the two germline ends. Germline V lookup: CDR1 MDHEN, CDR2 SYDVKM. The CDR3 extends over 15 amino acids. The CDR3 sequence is CASSVQGGRNYGYTF. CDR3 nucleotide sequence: TGTGCCAGCAGCGTACAGGGAGGGAGAAACTATGGCTACACCTTC.

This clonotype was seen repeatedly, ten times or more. Here the CDR3 reads CASSEAPGNYGYTF. In DNA, the CDR3 is TGTGCCAGCAGTGAAGCCCCAGGGAACTATGGCTACACCTTC. The rearrangement uses TRBV6-1 and TRBJ1-2; D is perhaps TRBD1 (5 bases). The CDR3 runs 14 residues. CDR1 and CDR2 from the germline V gene are MNHNS and SASEGT. Trimming removed 0 bases at V and 2 bases at J, with 7 bases between.

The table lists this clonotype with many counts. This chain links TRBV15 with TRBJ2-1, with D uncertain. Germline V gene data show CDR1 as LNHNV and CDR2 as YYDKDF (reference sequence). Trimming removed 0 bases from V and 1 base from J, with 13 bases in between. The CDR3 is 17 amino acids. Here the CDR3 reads CATSRDRATISYNEQFF. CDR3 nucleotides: TGTGCCACCAGCAGAGATCGGGCGACAATATCCTACAATGAGCAGTTCTTC.

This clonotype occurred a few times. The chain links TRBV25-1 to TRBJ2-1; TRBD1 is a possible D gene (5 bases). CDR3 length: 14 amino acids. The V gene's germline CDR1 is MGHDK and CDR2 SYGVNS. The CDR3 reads CATAKPGIDNEQFF. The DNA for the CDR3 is TGTGCAACTGCAAAGCCAGGGATAGACAATGAGCAGTTCTTC.

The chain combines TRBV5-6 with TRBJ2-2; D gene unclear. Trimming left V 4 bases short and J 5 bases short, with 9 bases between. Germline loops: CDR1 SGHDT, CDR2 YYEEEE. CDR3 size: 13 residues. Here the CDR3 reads CASSPVKTGELFF. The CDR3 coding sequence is TGTGCCAGCAGCCCCGTGAAAACCGGGGAGCTGTTTTTT.

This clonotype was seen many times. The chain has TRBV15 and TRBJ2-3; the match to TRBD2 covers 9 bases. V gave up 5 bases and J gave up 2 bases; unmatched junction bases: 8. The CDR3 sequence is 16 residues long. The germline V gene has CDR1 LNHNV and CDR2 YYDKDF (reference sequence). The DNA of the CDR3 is TGTGCCACCAGCTGGGGGCTAGCGGGGCTCACAGATACGCAGTATTTT. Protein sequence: CATSWGLAGLTDTQYF.

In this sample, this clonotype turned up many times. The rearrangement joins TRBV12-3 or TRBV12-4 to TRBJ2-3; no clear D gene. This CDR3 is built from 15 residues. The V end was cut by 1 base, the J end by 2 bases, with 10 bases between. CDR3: CASSLGGRVTDTQYF. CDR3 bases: TGTGCCAGCAGTTTAGGAGGACGAGTCACAGATACGCAGTATTTT.

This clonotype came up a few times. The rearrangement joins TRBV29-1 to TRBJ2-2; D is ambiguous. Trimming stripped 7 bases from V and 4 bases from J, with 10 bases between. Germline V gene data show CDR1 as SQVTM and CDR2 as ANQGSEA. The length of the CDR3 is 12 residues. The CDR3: CSEITATGELFF. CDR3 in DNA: TGCAGCGAGATAACAGCCACCGGGGAGCTGTTTTTT.

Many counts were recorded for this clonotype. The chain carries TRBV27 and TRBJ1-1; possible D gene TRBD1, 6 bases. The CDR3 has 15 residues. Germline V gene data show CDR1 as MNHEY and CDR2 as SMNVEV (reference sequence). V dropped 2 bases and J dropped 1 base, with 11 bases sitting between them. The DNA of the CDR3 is TGTGCCAGCAGTTTAGGGTTGGGACAGAACACTGAAGCTTTCTTT. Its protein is CASSLGLGQNTEAFF.

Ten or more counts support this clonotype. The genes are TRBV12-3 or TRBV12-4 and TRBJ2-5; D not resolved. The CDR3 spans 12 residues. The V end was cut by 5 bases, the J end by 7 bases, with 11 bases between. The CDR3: CASSPGSWTQYF. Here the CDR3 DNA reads TGTGCCAGCAGTCCCGGGTCTTGGACCCAGTACTTC.

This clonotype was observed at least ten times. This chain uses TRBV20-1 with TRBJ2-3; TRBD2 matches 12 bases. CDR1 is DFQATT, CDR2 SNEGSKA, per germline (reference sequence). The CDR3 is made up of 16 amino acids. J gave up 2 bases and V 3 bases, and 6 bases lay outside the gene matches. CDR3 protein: CSASPTSGSSTDTQYF. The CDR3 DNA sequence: TGCAGTGCTAGCCCGACTAGCGGGAGTTCCACAGATACGCAGTATTTT.

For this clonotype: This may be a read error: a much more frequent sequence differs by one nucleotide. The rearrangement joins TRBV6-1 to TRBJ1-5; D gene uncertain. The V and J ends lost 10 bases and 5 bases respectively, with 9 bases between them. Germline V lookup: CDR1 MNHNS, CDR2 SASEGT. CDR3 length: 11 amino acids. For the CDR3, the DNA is TGTGCCAACCGCGGGGATCAGCCCCAGCATTTT. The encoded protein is CANRGDQPQHF.

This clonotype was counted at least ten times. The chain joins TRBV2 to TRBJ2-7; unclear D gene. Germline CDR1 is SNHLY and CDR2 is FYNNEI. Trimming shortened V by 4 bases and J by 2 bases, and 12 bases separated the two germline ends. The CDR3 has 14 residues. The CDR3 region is CASSGPDGPYEQYF. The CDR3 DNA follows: TGTGCCAGCAGTGGCCCAGACGGACCCTACGAGCAGTACTTC.

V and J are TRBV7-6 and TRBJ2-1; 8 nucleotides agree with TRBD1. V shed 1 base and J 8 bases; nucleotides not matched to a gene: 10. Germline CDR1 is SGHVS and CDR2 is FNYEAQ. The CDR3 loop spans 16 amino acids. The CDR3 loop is CASSLGAGGYTDEQFF. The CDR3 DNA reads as TGTGCCAGCAGCTTAGGTGCAGGGGGCTATACCGATGAGCAGTTCTTC.

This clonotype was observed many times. The CDR3 DNA reads as TGTGCCAGCAGCCTTCGACAGGGGGTTGCCCATTCACCCCTCCACTTT. This translates into CASSLRQGVAHSPLHF. The chain combines TRBV12-3 or TRBV12-4 with TRBJ1-6, with TRBD1 matching 9 bases. CDR3 length: 16 amino acids. The V segment lost 6 bases and the J segment 8 bases; nucleotides outside the gene matches: 11.